A selection of T cell receptor beta chains follows, all from one sample in a study of CD8+ T cells in alopecia areata. Data came from immunoSEQ multiplex PCR; TCRdb stores just in-frame clones and leaves some out. The table shows roughly 5,900 clones, with more than 55% occurring only once. The sample in question was skin, obtained at approximately week 31, from a patient treated with tofacitinib. The receptors derive from a human donor with alopecia areata. CDR3s include the opening cysteine and the closing phenylalanine or tryptophan. A D gene is named only where the DNA matches it firmly. Where a row states a size, it is once, few, many or the class of an expanded clone; other rows omit it.

>few|-|TRBV5-1|TRBJ2-1
CASSLKREQFF
TGCGCCAGCAGCTTAAAAAGAGAGCAGTTCTTC
>-|-|TRBV5-5|TRBJ2-5
CASSLGQNQETQYF
TGTGCCAGCAGCTTGGGTCAGAACCAAGAGACCCAGTACTTC
>-|-|TRBV5-4|TRBJ1-1
CASSRGGTEAFF
TGTGCCAGCAGCCGGGGGGGAACTGAAGCTTTCTTT
>-|-|TRBV15|TRBJ2-7
CATSRDPPFHEQYF
TGTGCCACCAGCAGAGATCCTCCTTTCCACGAGCAGTACTTC
>-|-|TRBV5-1|TRBJ2-6
CASSLSTGGGGANVLTF
TGCGCCAGCAGCTTATCCACCGGGGGCGGGGGGGCCAACGTCCTGACTTTC
>-|-|TRBV4-1|TRBJ2-3
CASSQVNMGFGTDTQYF
TGCGCCAGCAGCCAAGTAAATATGGGGTTCGGCACAGATACGCAGTATTTT
>few|TRBD1|TRBV6-6|TRBJ1-5
CASSHGQGTGQPQHF
TGTGCCAGCAGCCACGGACAGGGGACAGGACAGCCCCAGCATTTT
>-|-|TRBV7-8|TRBJ2-2
CASSLETSANTGELFF
TGTGCCAGCAGCTTAGAGACTTCCGCGAACACCGGGGAGCTGTTTTTT
>once|-|TRBV7-8|TRBJ1-2
CASSPPREDGYTF
TGTGCCAGCAGCCCCCCGAGGGAGGATGGCTACACCTTC
>few|-|TRBV27|TRBJ2-1
CASSSDYNEQFF
TGTGCCAGCAGTTCCGACTACAATGAGCAGTTCTTC
>-|TRBD2|TRBV5-1|TRBJ2-7
CASSLGTSGRARRYEQYF
TGCGCCAGCAGCTTGGGTACTAGCGGGAGGGCCAGGAGGTACGAGCAGTACTTC
>few|TRBD1|TRBV5-6|TRBJ2-2
CASSQGDRNTGELFF
TGTGCCAGCAGCCAAGGGGACAGAAACACCGGGGAGCTGTTTTTT
>-|-|TRBV5-1|TRBJ2-7
CASSFLSRDLGPYEQYF
TGCGCCAGCAGCTTTTTATCCCGGGACCTTGGCCCCTACGAGCAGTACTTC
>-|-|TRBV5-1|TRBJ1-1
CASSPSSVLNTEAFF
TGCGCCAGCAGCCCATCCTCGGTCCTGAACACTGAAGCTTTCTTT
>-|TRBD1|TRBV9|TRBJ2-7
CASSVDGRKQGPEQYF
TGTGCCAGCAGCGTAGACGGTAGGAAACAGGGGCCCGAGCAGTACTTC
>-|-|TRBV29-1|TRBJ1-4
CSVEGSSTNEKLFF
TGCAGCGTTGAAGGGAGCTCAACTAATGAAAAACTGTTTTTT
>once|TRBD2|TRBV7-8|TRBJ2-6
CASSLRLAGGPSGANVLTF
TGTGCCAGCAGCTTACGGCTAGCGGGGGGGCCCTCTGGGGCCAACGTCCTGACTTTC
>-|TRBD2|TRBV7-9|TRBJ2-3
CASSLVLADATDTQYF
TGTGCCAGCAGCTTGGTCCTAGCGGACGCCACAGATACGCAGTATTTT
>-|TRBD1|TRBV6-5|TRBJ2-4
CASSARTGPSNIQYF
TGTGCCAGCAGCGCCAGGACAGGCCCATCAAACATTCAGTACTTC
>-|-|TRBV14|TRBJ2-3
CASSQEFASAFPDTQYF
TGTGCCAGCAGCCAAGAATTTGCCTCGGCCTTCCCAGATACGCAGTATTTT
>-|-|TRBV28|TRBJ1-1
CASSSPWVQGVTEAFF
TGTGCCAGCAGTTCGCCATGGGTGCAGGGAGTCACTGAAGCTTTCTTT
>few|-|TRBV6-9|TRBJ1-3
CASGPLGAGNTIYF
TGTGCCAGCGGCCCCCTTGGGGCTGGAAACACCATATATTTT
>-|TRBD1|TRBV6-5|TRBJ2-7
CASSYSRAGGYEQYF
TGTGCCAGCAGTTACTCTCGGGCAGGGGGCTACGAGCAGTACTTC
>-|-|TRBV5-1|TRBJ2-3
CASSPNTLGAQDTQYF
TGCGCCAGCAGCCCTAACACCTTGGGTGCGCAAGATACGCAGTATTTT
>-|-|TRBV5-6|TRBJ1-5
CASRAFGRQSAQHF
TGTGCCAGCAGGGCTTTTGGCCGGCAATCAGCCCAGCATTTT
>-|TRBD1|TRBV30|TRBJ1-6
CAWQKTGGFSPLHF
TGTGCCTGGCAGAAGACAGGGGGCTTTTCACCCCTCCACTTT
>-|-|TRBV6-1|TRBJ2-1
CAISYNEQFF
TGTGCCATCAGTTACAATGAGCAGTTCTTC
>-|-|TRBV6-5|TRBJ1-2
CASSQPPRDGYTF
TGTGCCAGCAGCCAACCGCCCCGGGACGGCTACACCTTC